Below are 29 T cell receptor beta chains sequenced from a single sample in a study of OX40 agonist ivuxolimab in advanced cancers. Produced via immunoSEQ multiplex PCR; TCRdb's table is partial and in-frame only. Of under 50,000 clones listed, 80% to 90% were seen once; the top ten hold about 50%. The material was CD4+ or CD8+ T cells sorted from blood, obtained in a trial of the OX40 agonist ivuxolimab. These receptors were collected from an adult with an advanced solid tumor such as melanoma, head and neck, liver or kidney cancer.

V gene TRBV29-1 combines with J gene TRBJ2-7; 7 bases line up with TRBD2. Germline V gives CDR1 SQVTM, CDR2 ANQGSEA. CDR3 length equals 12 residues. V lost 6 bases and J lost 6; bases outside the gene matches: 8. CDR3 loop: CSVGDYMGEQYF. DNA for the CDR3: TGCAGCGTCGGGGACTACATGGGCGAGCAGTACTTC.

This chain connects TRBV6-1 to TRBJ2-7; 9 bases map to TRBD2. V was pared by 1 base and J by 6 bases, with 10 bases of the junction left unmatched. The germline CDR1 and CDR2 sequences are MNHNS and SASEGT. The CDR3 has 16 amino acids. CDR3 residues: CASSEGTGTSIAEQYF. The CDR3 nucleotides are TGTGCCAGCAGTGAAGGAACCGGGACTAGCATTGCCGAGCAGTACTTC.

V usage is TRBV11-2 and J usage is TRBJ2-7; tentative D call: TRBD1 (6 bases). With 2 bases removed from V and 0 bases from J, the gap between germline ends came to 20 bases. CDR3 length equals 18 residues. Germline assignment: CDR1 SGHAT and CDR2 FQNNGV. The CDR3 is CASSLRVEQGSLSYEQYF. In DNA, the CDR3 is TGTGCCAGCAGCTTAAGGGTCGAACAGGGTTCTCTCTCCTACGAGCAGTACTTC.

This clone was recorded once. CDR3 coding DNA: TGTGCCAGCAGCGGGGGACAGGGGACCATAATGAACACCGGGGAGCTGTTTTTT. Translation: CASSGGQGTIMNTGELFF. The chain recombines TRBV7-2 with TRBJ2-2, with 10 bases fitting TRBD1. CDR3 length equals 18 residues. From germline, CDR1 is SGHTA and CDR2 FQGNSA. J was trimmed by 1 base and V by 5 bases; bases with no gene match: 10.

The chain links TRBV7-3 to TRBJ2-2; a weak D match, TRBD2 (6 bases). Trimming shortened V by 2 bases and J by 1 base, and 11 bases separated the two germline ends. Germline lookup yields CDR1 SGHTA and CDR2 FQGTGA. CDR3 length equals 16 residues. CDR3: CASSLAASVNTGELFF. The CDR3, as DNA: TGTGCCAGCAGCTTAGCGGCTAGCGTGAACACCGGGGAGCTGTTTTTT.

The chain recombines TRBV27 with TRBJ2-3; D may be TRBD1 (7 bases). V was clipped by 5 bases and J by 4 bases, with 19 bases between them. Germline values: CDR1 MNHEY, CDR2 SMNVEV (reference sequence). This CDR3 region has 16 residues. The CDR3, as DNA: TGTGCCAGCAGTGCACCAGGGGGGTTGGGTCCAGATACGCAGTATTTT. It is translated as CASSAPGGLGPDTQYF.

The J gene is TRBJ1-4, the V gene TRBV19; no clear D gene. V lost 6 bases and J 0 bases, leaving 8 bases between the germline ends. CDR3 size: 14 residues. The germline gives CDR1 LNHDA, CDR2 SQIVND (reference sequence). The CDR3, as DNA: TGTGCCAGTAGGAGTCAGACAACTAATGAAAAACTGTTTTTT. Amino acid sequence: CASRSQTTNEKLFF.

The gene calls are TRBV7-9 and TRBJ2-7, with D tentatively TRBD2 (5 bases). Trimming took 5 bases from V and 2 from J, leaving 13 bases between them. CDR1 is SEHNR, CDR2 FQNEAQ, per germline (reference sequence). This CDR3 is 14 amino acids long. As DNA, the CDR3 is TGTGCCAGCAGCCCGGAGGACCGACCCTACGAGCAGTACTTC. Encoded protein: CASSPEDRPYEQYF.

The chain combines TRBV30 with TRBJ2-1; no definite D call. The germline V gene has CDR1 GTSNPN and CDR2 SVGIG (reference sequence). V lost 0 bases, J lost 10 bases, and 10 bases lay in between. The CDR3 sequence is 12 residues long. The DNA for the CDR3 is TGTGCCTGGAGTGTAATGTTAGGCGAGCAGTTCTTC. Translated, it gives CAWSVMLGEQFF.

J is TRBJ2-5 and V is TRBV11-3, with 11 bases lining up with TRBD2. The trim removed 3 bases at V and 5 bases at J, leaving 5 bases unmatched. Germline CDR1 is SGHNT and CDR2 is YENEEA. The CDR3 totals 15 residues. The CDR3 here is CASSFGSGGDETQYF. CDR3 nucleotide sequence: TGTGCCAGCAGCTTTGGTAGCGGGGGGGATGAGACCCAGTACTTC. The whole variable domain, remainder taken from reference TRBV11-3 and TRBJ2-5, is EAGVVQSPRYKIIEKKQPVAFWCNPISGHNTLYWYLQNLGQGPELLIRYENEEAVDDSQLPKDRFSAERLKGVDSTLKIQPAELGDSAVYLCASSFGSGGDETQYFGPGTRLLVL.

The chain links TRBV4-1 to TRBJ2-1, with 11 bases lining up with TRBD2. The CDR3 has 16 amino acids. CDR1 MGHRA and CDR2 YSYEKL come from the germline V gene. V shed 6 bases and J 2 bases; nucleotides not matched to a gene: 6. This CDR3 reads CASSIISGGAYNEQFF. CDR3 in DNA: TGCGCCAGCAGTATCATTAGCGGGGGGGCCTACAATGAGCAGTTCTTC.

The V and J genes are TRBV28 and TRBJ1-4; D might be TRBD1 (5 bases). V gave up 5 bases and J gave up 5 bases, with 12 bases separating them. Germline CDR1 MDHEN, CDR2 SYDVKM. The CDR3 runs to 14 residues. The CDR3 nucleotides read TGTGCCAGCAGTCTCGGGGGGAAAAATGAAAAACTGTTTTTT. Its translation: CASSLGGKNEKLFF.

The chain combines TRBV11-3 with TRBJ2-5; possibly TRBD2 for D (6 bases). V lost 3 bases and J 7 bases, leaving 6 bases between the germline ends. Germline values: CDR1 SGHNT, CDR2 YENEEA. CDR3 length: 11 amino acids. CDR3 bases: TGTGCCAGCAGCTTGGGAGGGACCCAGTACTTC. Translated, it gives CASSLGGTQYF.

The chain combines TRBV4-1 with TRBJ2-5; the match to TRBD1 covers 8 bases. Unmatched junction bases numbered 8, after V lost 3 bases and J lost 5 bases. The CDR3 has 15 residues. Germline CDR1 and CDR2: MGHRA and YSYEKL. The CDR3 DNA sequence: TGCGCCAGCAGCCACCCCGCAGGGGGCCTCGAGACCCAGTACTTC. It translates to CASSHPAGGLETQYF.

V usage is TRBV5-1 and J usage is TRBJ2-7; D might be TRBD1 (5 bases). The CDR3 has 15 residues. Germline V gene sequence: CDR1 SGHRS, CDR2 YFSETQ. V dropped 1 base and J dropped 6 bases, with 17 bases sitting between them. The CDR3 loop reads CASSLRWQGRREQYF. DNA of the CDR3: TGCGCCAGCAGCTTGAGATGGCAGGGTCGCCGCGAGCAGTACTTC.

This chain joins TRBV7-9 and TRBJ2-1; D might be TRBD2 (5 bases). The CDR3 has 15 amino acids. The V and J ends lost 3 bases and 9 bases respectively, with 18 bases between them. Per germline, CDR1 SEHNR and CDR2 FQNEAQ (reference sequence). CDR3: CASSLPGNTHGEQFF. The CDR3, as DNA: TGTGCCAGCAGCTTGCCGGGAAACACGCACGGTGAGCAGTTCTTC.

V gene TRBV10-2 combines with J gene TRBJ2-1; D might be TRBD1 (6 bases). Trimming pared 10 bases from V and 8 bases from J, leaving 15 bases between. There are 12 residues in the CDR3. Per germline, CDR1 WSHSY and CDR2 SAAADI. CDR3 DNA: TGCGCCACCCTGCGGGCAGGGGATGAGCAGTTCTTC. The encoded protein is CATLRAGDEQFF.

CDR3 region: CASSLTSGGQETQYF. In DNA, the CDR3 is TGTGCCAGCAGTTTGACTAGCGGGGGCCAAGAGACCCAGTACTTC. The V and J genes are TRBV6-1 and TRBJ2-5, with 12 bases identical to TRBD2. Trimming took 5 bases from V and 1 from J; bases not matched to a gene: 2. CDR3 length: 15 amino acids. Per germline, CDR1 MNHNS and CDR2 SASEGT.

Note on this clone: Other DNA variants within this sample encode the same CDR3. This chain connects TRBV28 to TRBJ2-5; D is perhaps TRBD2 (5 bases). Germline-derived CDR1 and CDR2 are MDHEN and SYDVKM. The CDR3 runs to 14 residues. Trimming left V 5 bases short and J 3 bases short, with 13 bases between. CDR3 amino acids: CASSPPGLEETQYF. Here the CDR3 DNA reads TGTGCCAGCAGTCCCCCCGGACTGGAAGAGACCCAGTACTTC.

The rearrangement uses TRBV7-9 and TRBJ2-3; 7 bases match TRBD1. The CDR3 is 13 residues long. With V trimmed by 4 bases and J by 4 bases, 2 bases remained unmatched. CDR1 and CDR2 from the germline V gene are SEHNR and FQNEAQ (reference sequence). The DNA of the CDR3 is TGTGCCAGCAGCTCGCAGGGGGCAGATACGCAGTATTTT. Protein product: CASSSQGADTQYF.

This chain uses TRBV7-2 with TRBJ2-7; perhaps TRBD2 as D (5 bases). Trimming left V 1 base short and J 5 bases short, with 12 bases between. Per the germline V gene, CDR1 is SGHTA and CDR2 is FQGNSA. CDR3 length: 14 residues. The CDR3 DNA reads as TGTGCCAGCAGCTTAGGATTAGCGTTTGACGAGCAGTACTTC. Residues: CASSLGLAFDEQYF.

The gene calls are TRBV19 and TRBJ2-3, with 7 bases fitting TRBD1. The CDR3 spans 15 residues. The junction had 4 bases not matched to a gene; V was cut back by 2 bases and J by 2 bases. The germline gives CDR1 LNHDA, CDR2 SQIVND (reference sequence). The CDR3 DNA reads as TGTGCCAGTAGTATAATTGGGACAGTCACAGATACGCAGTATTTT. Residues: CASSIIGTVTDTQYF.

The V call is TRBV6-1, the J call TRBJ2-3; D uncertain. The CDR3 loop spans 12 amino acids. CDR1 and CDR2 from the germline V gene are MNHNS and SASEGT. With 2 bases removed from V and 6 bases from J, the gap between germline ends came to 6 bases. The CDR3 bases are TGTGCCAGCAGTGAATTAGAGGATACGCAGTATTTT. Translating it yields CASSELEDTQYF.

The genes are TRBV28 and TRBJ2-7; tentative D call: TRBD2 (6 bases). This CDR3 comprises 15 residues. The germline gives CDR1 MDHEN, CDR2 SYDVKM. The germline V and J ends were trimmed by 3 bases and 1 base, with 13 bases remaining between them. The CDR3 reads CASSLLSGGSYEQYF. CDR3 in DNA: TGTGCCAGCAGTTTGTTGTCAGGAGGGTCCTACGAGCAGTACTTC. The full variable domain, in which reference TRBV28 and TRBJ2-7 provide the parts outside the CDR3, is DVKVTQSSRYLVKRTGEKVFLECVQDMDHENMFWYRQDPGLGLRLIYFSYDVKMKEKGDIPEGYSVSREKKERFSLILESASTNQTSMYLCASSLLSGGSYEQYFGPGTRLTVT.

DNA for the CDR3: TGTGCCAGCAGTTACTCACTAGCGGGAGGGCAGAATGAGCAGTTCTTC. It translates to CASSYSLAGGQNEQFF. The gene calls are TRBV6-5 and TRBJ2-1; 13 nucleotides align to TRBD2. The V gene end was trimmed by 0 bases and the J gene end by 7 bases; junction bases not matched to a gene: 3. Germline V lookup: CDR1 MNHEY, CDR2 SVGAGI. The CDR3 loop spans 16 amino acids.

This clone was counted between two and nine times. The rearrangement links TRBV10-3 to TRBJ1-5, with D unresolved. The V end was cut by 9 bases, the J end by 0 bases, with 12 bases between. The germline V gene encodes CDR1 ENHRY and CDR2 SYGVKD. The CDR3 consists of 14 residues. The CDR3 here is CAISEDYSNQPQHF. In DNA form, the CDR3 reads TGTGCCATAAGCGAGGATTATAGCAATCAGCCCCAGCATTTT.

The chain couples TRBV9 to TRBJ1-2; the match to TRBD1 covers 11 bases. The germline V gene encodes CDR1 SGDLS and CDR2 YYNGEE. The CDR3 spans 20 residues. After removal of 2 bases from V and 6 bases from J, the junction contained 21 bases not matched to a gene. DNA for the CDR3: TGTGCCAGCAGCGTCAACACACGCTCGACGGACAGGGGGCAGGAGGATGGCTACACCTTC. Translated: CASSVNTRSTDRGQEDGYTF.

This clone has a handful of counts. J is TRBJ2-1 and V is TRBV28; 8 bases map to TRBD1. There are 14 residues in the CDR3. V was clipped by 7 bases and J by 5 bases; unmatched bases: 7. Germline CDR1 is MDHEN and CDR2 is SYDVKM. The CDR3 is CASTDRTGNNEQFF. CDR3 nucleotides: TGTGCCAGCACCGATCGGACAGGGAACAATGAGCAGTTCTTC.

The rearrangement uses TRBV6-1 and TRBJ2-3; 8 bases fit TRBD1. Germline V CDR1 and CDR2: MNHNS, SASEGT. CDR3 length equals 15 residues. Germline trimming cut 6 bases from V and 2 bases from J; bases unmatched to any gene: 7. CDR3 protein: CASRDRATDTDTQYF. The CDR3, as DNA: TGTGCCAGCAGGGACAGGGCAACAGACACAGATACGCAGTATTTT.